The clone carrying this T cell receptor beta chain was counted a single time. This sample is drawn from a study of technical replicates of blood from a handful of donors. Clones were read by immunoSEQ multiplex PCR, and TCRdb kept only the in-frame ones, dropping some. Of some 70,000 clones in the sample, nearly 97% were seen once. Germline CDR1 is MNHEY and CDR2 is SVGAGI. The CDR3 is 13 amino acids. V dropped 0 bases and J dropped 7 bases, with 9 bases sitting between them. The rearrangement joins TRBV6-5 to TRBJ1-2, with no clear D. This TCR was sampled from a human donor in good health. The sequenced sample consisted of T cells isolated from PBMCs. For the CDR3, the DNA is TGTGCCAGCAGTTACTCGCAGGTCTCTGGCTACACCTTC. Encoded protein: CASSYSQVSGYTF.